This entry lists 16 T cell receptor beta chains sequenced from one sample in a study of T cells in Graves' hyperthyroidism and ophthalmopathy. Using RNA transcripts as the source, TCR beta CDR3 regions were amplified. HTBI primers were the set used in a first-round RT-PCR of the TCR CDR3. TCRdb recomputed calls from the multiplex PCR reads with MiXCR, one row per CDR3 protein. The sample records about 560,000 distinct CDR3 sequences, around 16% being singletons. The sample taken for sequencing was blood. Receptors were obtained from a woman in her thirties with Graves' hyperthyroidism.

The chain joins TRBV10-3 to TRBJ1-1, with D possibly matching TRBD1 (6 bases). Germline V gene lookup returns CDR1 ENHRY and CDR2 SYGVKD. Trimming took off 3 bases at V and 1 base at J, with 33 bases between the two ends. The CDR3 consists of 22 residues. The CDR3 DNA follows: TGTGCCATCAGTGATCCGCAGCTTCCAAATTTGTTGGAGGGACAACCGAACACTGAAGCTTTCTTT. This sequence encodes CAISDPQLPNLLEGQPNTEAFF.

This clonotype was counted many times. The chain couples TRBV30 to TRBJ1-1; D call uncertain. The CDR3 spans 15 residues. V dropped 3 bases and J dropped 5 bases, with 19 bases sitting between them. The germline CDR1 and CDR2 sequences are GTSNPN and SVGIG (reference sequence). CDR3 in DNA: TGTGCCTGGAGCGCCACCGGGGAACGAAGGACTGAAGCTTTCTTT. This gives the protein CAWSATGERRTEAFF.

In this sample, this clonotype turned up many times. This chain connects TRBV24-1 to TRBJ1-2, with TRBD1 matching over 8 bases. This CDR3 has 14 amino acids. With V trimmed by 5 bases and J by 3 bases, 4 bases remained unmatched. Germline loops: CDR1 KGHDR, CDR2 SFDVKD. CDR3 sequence (DNA): TGTGCCACCAGTGGACCGGACAGGGACTATGGCTACACCTTC. It yields the protein CATSGPDRDYGYTF.

This clonotype occurred many times. The chain combines TRBV5-1 with TRBJ2-7, with D maybe TRBD2 (5 bases). Trimming left V 0 bases short and J 6 bases short, with 13 bases between. The CDR3 sequence is 14 residues long. The germline gives CDR1 SGHRS, CDR2 YFSETQ. This CDR3 reads CASSLGGPSGEQYF. The CDR3 bases are TGCGCCAGCAGCTTGGGAGGGCCCTCCGGCGAGCAGTACTTC.

This chain connects TRBV6-2 or TRBV6-3 to TRBJ1-2; the match to TRBD1 covers 7 bases. Per germline, CDR1 MNHEY and CDR2 SVGEGT. Losses at the gene ends were 10 bases for V and 7 bases for J; bases not matched to a gene: 12. The CDR3 loop spans 13 amino acids. DNA for the CDR3: TGTGCCACTGTAAACCCGGGACAGTCTGGCTACACCTTC. Amino acids: CATVNPGQSGYTF.

This clonotype was observed many times. The V and J genes are TRBV20-1 and TRBJ2-1, with 12 positions matching TRBD2. Germline V CDR1 and CDR2: DFQATT, SNEGSKA (reference sequence). CDR3 length: 15 amino acids. The V gene end was trimmed by 3 bases and the J gene end by 5 bases; junction bases not matched to a gene: 5. Written as DNA, the CDR3 is TGCAGTGCTAGGGCGACTAGCGGGAGTCACAATGAGCAGTTCTTC. Residues: CSARATSGSHNEQFF.

A few counts support this clonotype. This sequence joins TRBV27 and TRBJ1-5; no clear D gene. CDR3 size: 11 residues. Germline CDR1 reads MNHEY; CDR2 reads SMNVEV (reference sequence). Trimming removed 8 bases at V and 6 bases at J, with 8 bases between. The CDR3 sequence: CASGPSQPQHF. CDR3 coding DNA: TGTGCCAGCGGACCTTCTCAGCCCCAGCATTTT.

This rearrangement joins TRBV6-5 to TRBJ2-7, with TRBD2 as a possible D gene (11 bases). The CDR3 contains 19 residues. Looked up from germline, CDR1 is MNHEY and CDR2 is SVGAGI. Trimming stripped 1 base from V and 0 bases from J, with 22 bases between. In nucleotides, the CDR3 is TGTGCCAGCAGTTACTTGGGACAGGGGACTAGCGGAAACTCCTACGAGCAGTACTTC. This sequence encodes CASSYLGQGTSGNSYEQYF.

This clonotype has a count of ten or more. CDR3 DNA sequence: TGTGCCAGCAGTTTAGCCGGGACAGGGGGTAAGACCCAGTACTTC. Translated: CASSLAGTGGKTQYF. The chain uses TRBV28 and TRBJ2-5; 11 bases align to TRBD1. CDR3 length: 15 residues. The V and J ends lost 2 bases and 6 bases, in that order; junction bases with no gene match: 5. Germline V gene sequence: CDR1 MDHEN, CDR2 SYDVKM. The full variable domain, rest sourced from reference TRBV28 and TRBJ2-5, is DVKVTQSSRYLVKRTGEKVFLECVQDMDHENMFWYRQDPGLGLRLIYFSYDVKMKEKGDIPEGYSVSREKKERFSLILESASTNQTSMYLCASSLAGTGGKTQYFGPGTRLLVL.

To note about this clonotype: One end of the junction fails to match germline, which may point to a read error. The rearrangement joins TRBV19 to TRBJ1-1; no clear D gene. The CDR3 covers 12 residues. Germline lookup yields CDR1 LNHDA and CDR2 SQIVND (reference sequence). Here the CDR3 DNA reads TGTGCCAGTAGAATAGGGCGAGGCGAAGCTTTCTTT. Its translation is CASRIGRGEAFF.

The chain has TRBV7-2 and TRBJ2-7; D is possibly TRBD1 (5 bases). CDR1 and CDR2 (germline): SGHTA, FQGNSA. The CDR3 length is 16 residues. Trimming stripped 5 bases from V and 2 bases from J, with 19 bases between. The CDR3 here is CASSQTSTGLTYEQYF. CDR3 DNA: TGTGCCAGCAGCCAGACAAGCACAGGCCTAACCTACGAGCAGTACTTC.

This clonotype was observed at least ten times. This chain links TRBV7-9 with TRBJ1-4; D call uncertain. Germline V lookup: CDR1 SEHNR, CDR2 FQNEAQ (reference sequence). The CDR3 has 14 residues. V lost 4 bases and J lost 3, with 9 bases in between. The CDR3 DNA reads as TGTGCCAGCAGCTCCGGCGCATCTAATGAAAAACTGTTTTTT. Translation gives CASSSGASNEKLFF. Using reference TRBV7-9 and TRBJ1-4 for the parts outside the CDR3, the full variable domain is DTGVSQNPRHKITKRGQNVTFRCDPISEHNRLYWYRQTLGQGPEFLTYFQNEAQLEKSRLLSDRFSAERPKGSFSTLEIQRTEQGDSAMYLCASSSGASNEKLFFGSGTQLSVL.

In its sample, this clonotype was seen many times. The genes are TRBV29-1 and TRBJ2-5; the D gene is possibly TRBD2 (6 bases). The CDR3 contains 12 residues. CDR1 SQVTM and CDR2 ANQGSEA come from the germline V gene. The germline V and J ends were trimmed by 4 bases and 3 bases, with 9 bases remaining between them. The CDR3 sequence is CSVAEGEETQYF. Written as DNA, the CDR3 is TGCAGCGTTGCGGAGGGAGAAGAGACCCAGTACTTC.

This clonotype was counted at least ten times. V and J are TRBV28 and TRBJ2-1; 9 nucleotides agree with TRBD1. After removal of 5 bases from V and 6 bases from J, the junction contained 11 bases not matched to a gene. The V gene's germline CDR1 is MDHEN and CDR2 SYDVKM. The CDR3 runs 16 residues. As DNA, the CDR3 is TGTGCCAGCAGTCCGACAGGGGGGCCGATCGGCAATGAGCAGTTCTTC. It is translated as CASSPTGGPIGNEQFF.

There are a few counts of this clonotype. The chain is built from TRBV5-6 and TRBJ2-7; 10 positions match TRBD2. The CDR3 has 13 residues. The germline V gene encodes CDR1 SGHDT and CDR2 YYEEEE. V was clipped by 8 bases and J by 5 bases; unmatched bases: 7. This CDR3 is CASHALAGDEQYF. CDR3 DNA: TGTGCCAGTCACGCTCTAGCGGGAGACGAGCAGTACTTC.

This clonotype was counted at least ten times. At one of its ends the junction is not consistent with the germline gene, which may arise from a read error. The CDR3 DNA is TGTGCCAGCAGCGTAGCGGGACGGACCTACGAGCAGTACTTC. Its translation: CASSVAGRTYEQYF. The rearrangement uses TRBV7-9 and TRBJ2-7; 8 bases line up with TRBD2. This CDR3 has 14 residues. CDR1 and CDR2 from the germline V gene are SEHNR and FQNEAQ (reference sequence).